This TCR beta chain comes out of a study of beta chain features in type 1 diabetes. Germline loops: CDR1 SGHDN, CDR2 FVKESK. Trimming removed 0 bases at V and 4 bases at J, with 6 bases between. The CDR3 sequence is 13 residues long. Study results and caveats: Cells carrying high TCR expression could end up over-represented when cDNA is sequenced. Among all four CD4+ subsets, Type 1 diabetes patients had TCRB CDR3s that were moderately but significantly shorter.

Turning to this clone: Its specificity is not known.

Reverse transcription of all isolated RNA meant that expressed TCRB transcripts were sequenced. Approximately 3.6 million reads per sample were averaged for naive, central memory and regulatory samples. Measured with immunoSEQ multiplex PCR; TCRdb has only the in-frame clones, and not every one. The data contain 240,000 or so clones, roughly 22% of them seen just once; the ten biggest clones take up 0.028%. There was one heparinised blood draw per donor, averaging around 100 mL. The clonotype was recovered from a woman aged 40 to 50 with type 1 diabetes. This chain links TRBV14 with TRBJ1-2, with D hard to call. The sample taken for sequencing was naive CD4+ T cells from blood. The CDR3 sequence is CASSQDGSYGYTF. The CDR3 DNA reads TGTGCCAGCAGCCAAGACGGTAGCTATGGCTACACCTTC.